This TCR beta chain appears in the sequencing data of a study of spatial heterogeneity in lung cancer. Time point defined: blood at routine non-recurrence follow-up after resection. In each case, whole RNA from tumor, nontumor lung or frozen PBMC was sequenced unsorted. TCRdb fed the 5' RACE reads into MiXCR, producing one record per CDR3 protein. This sample yields roughly 26,000 distinct CDR3 sequences, of which roughly 5.6% are seen a single time; approximately 20% belongs to the top ten. This clonotype counts as medium-sized. The ends lost 4 bases at V and 5 bases at J; junction bases unmatched: 5. In germline, CDR1 is SQVTM, CDR2 ANQGSEA. There are 13 residues in the CDR3.

The sequence was collected from a male donor with early-stage non-small cell lung cancer. J is TRBJ1-5 and V is TRBV29-1, with 7 nucleotides matching TRBD1. The sample in question was PBMCs, obtained at follow-up. The DNA for the CDR3 is TGCAGCGTTGGGGACAGCGGAGATCAGCCCCAGCATTTT. Amino acid sequence: CSVGDSGDQPQHF.